This T cell receptor delta chain derives from a study of γδ T cells in repeated Plasmodium falciparum infection. Study background: The natural-infection arm compared Malian children under seasonal malaria with matched Australian children.

V lost 7 bases and J lost 7, with 25 bases in between. The CDR3 length is 18 residues. Per the germline V gene, CDR1 is GEAIGNYY and CDR2 is EKD. Study-level results: Vgamma9/Vdelta2+ T cells showed a stable polyclonal repertoire with shared TCRgamma sequences.

Flow sorting of PBMC yielded separate Vgamma9/Vdelta2+ and Vdelta2-negative gammadelta T cell populations for bulk repertoire analysis. About this clone: Its antigen is undetermined. The protein in TCRdb stems from a much larger clone and differs at residue 11 from this DNA's translation, likely a read error; here the protein is translated from the DNA.

TCRdb re-processed the multiplex PCR reads via CATT. The sample has 75,000 to 95,000 delta-chain clones; approximately 0.92% are singletons. The origin of this receptor is a pool of human donors (malaria-infected and uninfected, not separated). Sequenced sample: gamma-delta T cells from blood. The gene calls are TRDV2 and TRDJ3, with TRDD3 as a possible D gene (5 bases). No J segment appears in TCRdb, so it was assigned here by matching the sequence to germline. Here the CDR3 DNA reads TGTGCCTGCGACGTCGTTACTGGAACTAACTGTGACACCCGACAGATGTTTTTC. It is translated as CACDVVTGTNCDTRQMFF.